This is a list of T cell receptor beta chains from one sample in a study of regulatory T cells in long-lasting Graves disease. TCRdb itself ran the multiplex PCR reads through MiXCR, one entry per CDR3 protein. Of some 450,000 distinct CDR3 sequences listed, about a quarter are singletons. The sequenced sample was peripheral blood mononuclear cells (PBMCs), obtained when the disease was refractory, from a patient treated with antithyroid drugs. These receptors were obtained from a female donor with Graves disease. The CDR3 runs from the conserved cysteine through the conserved F or W. Each record gives: clone size, D gene, V gene, CDR3 length, J gene, CDR3 protein, CDR3 DNA. The D gene is left open where the match is weak. The size entry is marked missing in some rows and otherwise reads once, few, many or a size class.

few,TRBD1,TRBV10-3,15,TRBJ1-5,CAISEGQGLNQPQHF,TGTGCCATCAGTGAGGGACAGGGACTCAATCAGCCCCAGCATTTT
few,-,TRBV3-1,14,TRBJ2-7,CASSQGGTAYEQYF,TGTGCCAGCAGCCAAGGTGGCACTGCCTACGAGCAGTACTTC
many,-,TRBV2,16,TRBJ1-3,CASSDSALFSGNTIYF,TGTGCCAGCAGCGACAGTGCCCTATTCTCTGGAAACACCATATATTTT
-,-,TRBV4-1,14,TRBJ2-5,CASSPQGTQETQYF,TGCGCCAGCAGTCCCCAGGGAACCCAAGAGACCCAGTACTTC
many,-,TRBV5-5,13,TRBJ2-7,CASSLPLPPEQYF,TGTGCCAGCAGCTTGCCGCTACCACCCGAGCAGTACTTC
-,TRBD1,TRBV7-2,15,TRBJ2-7,CASSQGVFGSYEQYF,TGTGCCAGCAGCCAGGGGGTTTTCGGAAGCTACGAGCAGTACTTC
few,-,TRBV28,13,TRBJ1-2,CASSLGIHYGYTF,TGTGCCAGCAGTTTAGGGATCCACTATGGCTACACCTTC
-,-,TRBV4-1,16,TRBJ1-5,CASSQAPGTSDQPQHF,TGCGCCAGCAGCCAAGCCCCCGGGACAAGCGATCAGCCCCAGCATTTT
many,TRBD2,TRBV27,16,TRBJ2-7,CASSLAAPGLASEQYF,TGTGCCAGCAGTTTAGCTGCCCCGGGACTAGCGTCTGAGCAGTACTTC
-,TRBD1,TRBV7-2,15,TRBJ1-1,CASSPRQGQGSEAFF,TGTGCCAGCAGCCCCCGACAGGGTCAAGGCTCTGAAGCTTTCTTT
-,-,TRBV7-3,11,TRBJ2-1,CASSPNRSRYF,TGTGCCAGCAGCCCCAACCGATCCAGGTACTTC
few,TRBD1,TRBV5-6,15,TRBJ1-2,CASSLVDREVGGYTF,TGTGCCAGCAGCTTGGTTGACAGGGAGGTAGGAGGCTACACCTTC
once,-,TRBV19,13,TRBJ2-7,CASSPGQPYEQYF,TGTGCCAGTAGCCCCGGGCAACCCTACGAGCAGTACTTC
many,-,TRBV5-1,13,TRBJ1-1,CASSKGRNTEAFF,TGCGCCAGCAGCAAGGGACGGAACACTGAAGCTTTCTTT
-,-,TRBV2,13,TRBJ1-5,CASSVGRDQPQHF,TGTGCCAGCAGCGTGGGCAGGGATCAGCCCCAGCATTTT
-,TRBD1,TRBV19,16,TRBJ1-1,CASNIKRTGLGTEAFF,TGTGCCAGTAACATAAAACGGACAGGGCTGGGCACTGAAGCTTTCTTT
few,-,TRBV15,11,TRBJ1-5,CATRVDQPQHF,TGTGCCACCAGAGTTGACCAGCCCCAGCATTTT
few,-,TRBV28,13,TRBJ2-3,CASSRYSTDTQYF,TGTGCCAGCAGTCGGTATAGCACAGATACGCAGTATTTT
many,-,TRBV12-3/TRBV12-4,14,TRBJ1-5,CASSLRRTNQPQHF,TGTGCCAGCAGTTTACGGAGGACCAATCAGCCCCAGCATTTT
-,TRBD1,TRBV10-3,15,TRBJ1-4,CAISAGQAPDEKLFF,TGTGCCATCAGTGCGGGACAGGCCCCCGATGAAAAACTGTTTTTT
-,TRBD1,TRBV30,15,TRBJ2-2,CAWDRGRWNTGELFF,TGTGCCTGGGACAGGGGACGGTGGAACACCGGGGAGCTGTTTTTT
-,-,TRBV2,15,TRBJ1-2,CASSAGRQVGRGYTF,TGTGCCAGCAGTGCAGGACGACAGGTGGGGCGGGGCTACACCTTC
few,-,TRBV11-2,14,TRBJ2-7,CAKILIGQKYEQYF,TGTGCCAAAATTTTAATAGGACAGAAATACGAGCAGTACTTC
many,-,TRBV20-1,11,TRBJ1-1,CSASSDTEAFF,TGCAGTGCTAGTTCGGATACTGAAGCTTTCTTT
-,-,TRBV6-1,18,TRBJ1-6,CASRSSPGLRIDNSPLHF,TGTGCCAGCAGGTCTTCACCGGGCCTTAGGATCGATAATTCACCCCTCCACTTT
many,-,TRBV11-3,13,TRBJ2-2,CASSLVPLGELFF,TGTGCCAGCAGCTTAGTCCCTCTCGGGGAGCTGTTTTTT
-,-,TRBV30,13,TRBJ2-4,CACIGGNENIQYF,TGTGCCTGCATTGGGGGGAATGAAAACATTCAGTACTTC
many,-,TRBV27,13,TRBJ2-7,CASSLSVLSEQYF,TGTGCCAGCAGTTTATCGGTACTATCCGAGCAGTACTTC
-,TRBD1,TRBV7-3,12,TRBJ2-2,CASSLGQGELFF,TGTGCCAGCAGCTTAGGACAGGGCGAGCTGTTTTTT
few,-,TRBV25-1,14,TRBJ2-7,CASSEAGNTYEQYF,TGTGCCAGCAGTGAGGCAGGGAATACCTACGAGCAGTACTTC
-,-,TRBV7-9,12,TRBJ1-2,CASGTQGHGYTF,TGTGCCAGCGGCACTCAGGGTCATGGCTACACCTTC
-,-,TRBV19,13,TRBJ1-1,CASSIPGRPEAFF,TGTGCCAGTAGTATCCCTGGAAGACCCGAAGCTTTCTTT
many,-,TRBV12-3/TRBV12-4,14,TRBJ1-1,CASSFVGVTTEAFF,TGTGCCAGCAGTTTCGTAGGGGTCACCACTGAAGCTTTCTTT
-,-,TRBV30,15,TRBJ2-7,CAWSKVETGNYEQYF,TGTGCCTGGAGTAAAGTTGAGACAGGCAACTACGAGCAGTACTTC
-,-,TRBV7-2,15,TRBJ2-7,CASSLVSGTPYEQCF,TGTGCCAGCAGCTTAGTGTCGGGAACGCCTTACGAGCAGTGCTTC
-,-,TRBV30,12,TRBJ2-7,CAWTRAGYEQYF,TGTGCCTGGACTCGGGCAGGCTACGAGCAGTACTTC
-,-,TRBV20-1,16,TRBJ1-5,CSASSLAANSNQPQHF,TGCAGTGCTAGCTCTTTGGCAGCGAATTCCAATCAGCCCCAGCATTTT
-,-,TRBV2,14,TRBJ2-3,CASSLRETTDTQYF,TGTGCCAGCAGTTTGCGGGAAACGACAGATACGCAGTATTTT
-,TRBD1,TRBV29-1,13,TRBJ1-2,CSGRNRDSYGYTF,TGCAGCGGCAGGAACCGGGACAGCTATGGCTACACCTTC
many,-,TRBV28,16,TRBJ2-7,CASSFPRYESKHEQYF,TGTGCCAGCAGTTTCCCGAGATACGAATCTAAACACGAGCAGTACTTC
few,-,TRBV19,14,TRBJ1-1,CASSIVGVKTEAFF,TGTGCCAGTAGTATTGTCGGGGTAAAAACTGAAGCTTTCTTT
many,TRBD1,TRBV7-7,15,TRBJ1-4,CASSLIVPFTPGTVF,TGTGCCAGCAGCTTAATCGTCCCCTTCACCCCCGGGACAGTTTTT
many,-,TRBV7-2,15,TRBJ1-5,CASSLAGLGYQPQHF,TGTGCCAGCAGCTTGGCCGGCCTCGGCTATCAGCCCCAGCATTTT
few,-,TRBV9,14,TRBJ1-4,CASSVAGGSEKLFF,TGTGCCAGCAGCGTAGCCGGGGGCAGTGAAAAACTGTTTTTT
-,-,TRBV5-1,16,TRBJ2-4,CASSLAGLRTKNIQYF,TGCGCCAGCAGCTTGGCCGGTCTTCGTACCAAAAACATTCAGTACTTC
few,TRBD2,TRBV5-1,17,TRBJ2-7,CASRRLAGGPGAYEQYF,TGCGCCAGCAGAAGACTAGCGGGAGGGCCGGGGGCCTACGAGCAGTACTTC
few,-,TRBV13,14,TRBJ2-7,CASSSLNLNGEQYF,TGTGCCAGCAGCTCCCTCAACCTTAACGGCGAGCAGTACTTC
-,TRBD1,TRBV19,15,TRBJ1-5,CASTGTDHSNQPQHF,TGTGCCAGTACCGGGACAGATCATAGCAATCAGCCCCAGCATTTT
few,-,TRBV9,14,TRBJ1-2,CASSAKGKPYGYTF,TGTGCCAGCAGCGCCAAGGGAAAGCCCTATGGCTACACCTTC
many,TRBD2,TRBV20-1,13,TRBJ2-7,CSAIPAGTYEQYF,TGCAGTGCTATTCCAGCGGGAACCTACGAGCAGTACTTC
-,-,TRBV7-3,16,TRBJ2-5,CASSLNGQGFQETQYF,TGTGCCAGCAGCTTAAACGGCCAGGGGTTCCAAGAGACCCAGTACTTC
few,-,TRBV6-1,14,TRBJ2-5,CASRVDQPPRTQYF,TGTGCCAGCAGAGTGGACCAGCCCCCCAGGACCCAGTACTTC
-,TRBD2,TRBV6-1,16,TRBJ2-4,CASSPTGLAGVNIQYF,TGTGCCAGCAGCCCAACGGGACTAGCGGGAGTCAACATTCAGTACTTC
few,-,TRBV7-2,13,TRBJ2-7,CASSWGRSYEQYF,TGTGCCAGCAGCTGGGGACGGAGTTACGAGCAGTACTTC
many,-,TRBV29-1,15,TRBJ2-2,CSVVVRQVNTGELFF,TGCAGCGTTGTGGTTCGGCAGGTTAACACCGGGGAGCTGTTTTTT
many,-,TRBV3-1,13,TRBJ2-5,CASSQVFRETQYF,TGTGCCAGCAGCCAAGTGTTTAGGGAGACCCAGTACTTC
many,-,TRBV28,16,TRBJ2-2,CASSPQYPRAGGELFF,TGTGCCAGCAGTCCTCAATACCCCAGGGCCGGCGGGGAGCTGTTTTTT
few,TRBD1,TRBV20-1,13,TRBJ1-4,CSAKDRVGEKLFF,TGCAGTGCAAAGGACAGGGTGGGTGAAAAACTGTTTTTT
many,-,TRBV20-1,12,TRBJ2-7,CSAHVPPLEQYF,TGCAGTGCTCACGTCCCCCCTCTGGAGCAGTACTTC